The clone carrying this T cell receptor beta chain has at least ten counts. The antigen is not known. This CDR3 spans 16 amino acids. In germline, CDR1 is SGHTA, CDR2 FQGTGA. Trimming left V 5 bases short and J 0 bases short, with 14 bases between. The sample belongs to a study of spatial heterogeneity in lung cancer. Looking at the study overall: Across the raw uncorrected reads, a unique TCR and UMI combination was observed, on average, more than ten times.

The study's findings and limits: For expanded intratumoral alpha and beta TCRs, counts tracked tumor mutation counts. Counts of ubiquitous and regional expanded TCRs tracked ubiquitous and regional nonsynonymous mutations, respectively.

A unique molecular identifier was attached to every TCR cDNA molecule. TCRdb used MiXCR to reprocess the 5' RACE reads, holding one entry per CDR3 protein. This table holds about 4,500 distinct CDR3 sequences, roughly 7% found once. Time point indicated: sample taken at primary tumor resection. Whole RNA, isolated from tumor, nontumor lung or frozen PBMC, was sequenced without prior sorting. Sample: lung tumor tissue, taken at surgery. This clonotype originated in a male donor with early-stage non-small cell lung cancer. V and J are TRBV7-3 and TRBJ2-1; a weak D match, TRBD1 (5 bases). The CDR3 protein is CASSDAGRSSYNEQFF. The CDR3 region has the DNA TGTGCCAGCAGCGACGCAGGGCGAAGCTCCTACAATGAGCAGTTCTTC.